The clone carrying this T cell receptor (beta chain) showed up just once. As handled by the study authors: The authors estimated nucleated cell counts from reference gene primer amplification. Clones were read by immunoSEQ multiplex PCR, and TCRdb kept only the in-frame ones, dropping some. The V and J calls and the clone size are those of that table, but D and trimming were determined from the DNA. The sample consists of tens of thousands of clones, 65% to 85% of them appearing once. V was clipped by 8 bases and J by 1 base, with 22 bases between them. There are 17 residues in the CDR3. Germline values: CDR1 SGHTA, CDR2 FQGNSA. This sample is drawn from a study of blood T cell repertoires in COVID-19. Across the study: Collection of acute and convalescent COVID-19 samples took place in the United States, Italy and Spain. Sample material is recorded as cDNA or gDNA derived from T cells, B-cell-depleted T cells, or PBMCs.

The TCR originated in a woman aged 60 to 75 with acute or convalescent COVID-19. What was sequenced was peripheral blood. This chain connects TRBV7-2 to TRBJ2-3, with D maybe TRBD2 (6 bases). In DNA, the CDR3 is TGTGCCAGCTCTGCAAGAAGACCGGGGGTGGGCACAGATACGCAGTATTTT. Protein product: CASSARRPGVGTDTQYF.